The rows below give T cell receptor beta chains drawn from one sample of a study of T-cell memory formation after mild COVID-19. From the 5' RACE reads, TCRdb called clonotypes with MiXCR, one entry per CDR3 protein. The data hold some 190,000 distinct CDR3 sequences, with roughly 16% observed a single time. The sample taken for sequencing was PBMCs or a T cell subset sorted from them (not recorded which). The receptor source for this set is an adult woman who had mild COVID-19 (a few samples of this study predate the infection). Cell type and time point are not known. The CDR3 runs from the conserved cysteine through the conserved F or W. Each record gives: CDR3 protein, CDR3 DNA, clone size, V gene, D gene, J gene. A D gene is named only where the DNA matches it firmly. The size entry is marked missing in some rows and otherwise reads once, few, many or a size class.

cdr3_aa: CASSPRTGEGEKLFF; cdr3_nt: TGTGCCAGCAGCCCACGAACAGGGGAGGGTGAAAAACTGTTTTTT; clone_size: few; v_call: TRBV7-4; d_call: TRBD1; j_call: TRBJ1-4
cdr3_aa: CSAEGGKGPKNIQYF; cdr3_nt: TGCAGTGCCGAGGGGGGAAAGGGGCCCAAAAACATTCAGTACTTC; clone_size: .; v_call: TRBV20-1; d_call: .; j_call: TRBJ2-4
cdr3_aa: CAWSPGTGIPYEQYF; cdr3_nt: TGTGCCTGGAGTCCGGGGACAGGCATTCCCTACGAGCAGTACTTC; clone_size: .; v_call: TRBV30; d_call: TRBD1; j_call: TRBJ2-7
cdr3_aa: CASSPGSTDTQYF; cdr3_nt: TGTGCCAGCTCACCCGGGAGCACAGATACGCAGTATTTT; clone_size: few; v_call: TRBV18; d_call: .; j_call: TRBJ2-3
cdr3_aa: CASSSSPTYEQYF; cdr3_nt: TGTGCCAGCAGCTCGAGCCCAACCTACGAGCAGTACTTC; clone_size: few; v_call: TRBV7-6; d_call: .; j_call: TRBJ2-7
cdr3_aa: CASSRTGRVLFF; cdr3_nt: TGTGCCAGCAGCCGCACAGGGCGGGTACTGTTTTTT; clone_size: few; v_call: TRBV5-6; d_call: .; j_call: TRBJ1-4
cdr3_aa: CASSQEVGLAYF; cdr3_nt: TGTGCCAGCAGCCAAGAGGTCGGGCTGGCGTATTTT; clone_size: .; v_call: TRBV14; d_call: .; j_call: TRBJ2-3
cdr3_aa: CASKTGYYNEQFF; cdr3_nt: TGTGCCAGCAAGACGGGCTACTACAATGAGCAGTTCTTC; clone_size: .; v_call: TRBV6-2/TRBV6-3; d_call: .; j_call: TRBJ2-1
cdr3_aa: CASSLSRVRESGYTF; cdr3_nt: TGTGCCAGCAGCCTTTCCAGGGTGAGGGAGTCTGGCTACACCTTC; clone_size: few; v_call: TRBV6-5; d_call: .; j_call: TRBJ1-2
cdr3_aa: CATSRDPSETQYF; cdr3_nt: TGTGCCACCAGCAGAGATCCATCAGAGACCCAGTACTTC; clone_size: .; v_call: TRBV15; d_call: .; j_call: TRBJ2-5
cdr3_aa: CASSHREGGNQPQHF; cdr3_nt: TGTGCCAGCAGCCACAGGGAAGGGGGCAATCAGCCCCAGCATTTT; clone_size: few; v_call: TRBV7-9; d_call: .; j_call: TRBJ1-5
cdr3_aa: CASSALWGYEQFF; cdr3_nt: TGTGCCAGCAGCGCACTATGGGGGTATGAGCAGTTCTTC; clone_size: .; v_call: TRBV7-2; d_call: .; j_call: TRBJ2-1
cdr3_aa: CASRSTVNYGYTF; cdr3_nt: TGCGCCAGCCGATCGACAGTGAACTATGGCTACACCTTC; clone_size: few; v_call: TRBV5-1; d_call: .; j_call: TRBJ1-2
cdr3_aa: CSAALSGAYNEQFF; cdr3_nt: TGCAGTGCCGCCCTTAGCGGGGCTTACAATGAGCAGTTCTTC; clone_size: .; v_call: TRBV20-1; d_call: TRBD2; j_call: TRBJ2-1
cdr3_aa: CASSPSGLGAYEQYF; cdr3_nt: TGTGCCAGCTCACCTTCAGGACTAGGGGCCTACGAGCAGTACTTC; clone_size: .; v_call: TRBV18; d_call: TRBD2; j_call: TRBJ2-7